This T cell receptor beta chain comes out of a study of cytomegalovirus exposure and HLA in healthy donors. Trimming pared 3 bases from V and 6 bases from J, leaving 15 bases between. Germline CDR1 reads SGDLS; CDR2 reads YYNGEE. The CDR3 is 14 residues long. Study-wide results and limits: Follow-up analysis seemed to connect common viral pathogens with several of the most significant clusters identified. Overall, around 160 TCR beta chains were annotated as cytomegalovirus-associated.

Comment on this clone: Its antigen is as yet unknown.

13 Jbeta primers and 60 Vbeta primers were used for the PCR. Authors' methods: Unique TCR beta chains totaled about 78 million in a later count, with around 12 million of them shared. Libraries were prepared by immunoSEQ multiplex PCR; TCRdb keeps only in-frame clonotypes and omits some of them. Clone size and V and J calls were adopted from that table, with D and trimming inferred from the DNA. Among roughly 68,000 clones listed, 65% to 70% were seen once. The TCR comes from a man in his forties in good health and CMV-seropositive. The V and J genes are TRBV9 and TRBJ1-2; D perhaps matches TRBD1 (5 bases). The sample comprised PBMCs. The CDR3 here is CASSATQFRDGYTF. The CDR3 DNA reads TGTGCCAGCAGCGCGACCCAATTCAGGGATGGCTACACCTTC.